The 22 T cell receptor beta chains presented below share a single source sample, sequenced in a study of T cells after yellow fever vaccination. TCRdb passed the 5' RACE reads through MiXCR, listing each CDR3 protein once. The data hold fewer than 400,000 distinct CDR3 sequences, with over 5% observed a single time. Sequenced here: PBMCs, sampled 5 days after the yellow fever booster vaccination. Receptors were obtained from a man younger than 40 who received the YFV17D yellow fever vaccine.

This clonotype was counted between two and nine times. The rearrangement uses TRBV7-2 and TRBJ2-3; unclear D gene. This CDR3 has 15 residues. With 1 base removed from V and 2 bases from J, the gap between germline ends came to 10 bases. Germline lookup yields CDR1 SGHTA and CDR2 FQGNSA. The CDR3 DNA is TGTGCCAGCAGCTTAGATTATACTGCCACAGATACGCAGTATTTT. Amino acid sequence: CASSLDYTATDTQYF.

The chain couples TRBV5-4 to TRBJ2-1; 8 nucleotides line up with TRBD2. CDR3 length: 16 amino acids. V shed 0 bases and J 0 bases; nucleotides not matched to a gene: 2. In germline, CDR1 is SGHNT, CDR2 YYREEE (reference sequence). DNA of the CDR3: TGTGCCAGCAGCTTGGAACTAGCGGACTCCTACAATGAGCAGTTCTTC. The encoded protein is CASSLELADSYNEQFF.

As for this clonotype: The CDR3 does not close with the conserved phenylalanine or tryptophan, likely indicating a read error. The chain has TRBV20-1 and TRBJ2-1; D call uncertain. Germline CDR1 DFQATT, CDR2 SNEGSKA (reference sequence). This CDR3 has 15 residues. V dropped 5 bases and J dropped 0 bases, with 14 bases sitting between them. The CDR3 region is CSAPDTGSSYNEQFL. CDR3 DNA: TGCAGTGCTCCCGATACGGGCAGCTCCTACAATGAGCAGTTCCTC.

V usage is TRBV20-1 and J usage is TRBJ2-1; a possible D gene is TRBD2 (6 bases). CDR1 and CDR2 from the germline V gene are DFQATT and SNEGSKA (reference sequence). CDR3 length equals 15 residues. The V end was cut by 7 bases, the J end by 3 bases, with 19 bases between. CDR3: CSVPRGMEHYNEQFF. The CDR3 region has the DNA TGCAGTGTCCCGCGGGGAATGGAACACTACAATGAGCAGTTCTTC.

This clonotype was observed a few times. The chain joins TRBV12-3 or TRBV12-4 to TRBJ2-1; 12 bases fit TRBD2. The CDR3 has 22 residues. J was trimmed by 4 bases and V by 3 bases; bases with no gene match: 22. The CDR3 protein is CASSFVPRPWLAGGGPYNEQFF. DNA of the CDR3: TGTGCCAGCAGTTTTGTGCCACGACCGTGGCTAGCGGGAGGGGGGCCTTACAATGAGCAGTTCTTC.

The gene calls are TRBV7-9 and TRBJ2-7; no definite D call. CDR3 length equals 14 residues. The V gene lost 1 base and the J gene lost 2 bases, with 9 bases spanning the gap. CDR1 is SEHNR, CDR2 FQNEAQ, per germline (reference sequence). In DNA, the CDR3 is TGTGCCAGCAGCTTAGACTACAGACCCTACGAGCAGTACTTC. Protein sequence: CASSLDYRPYEQYF.

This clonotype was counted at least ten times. The CDR3 here is CSAPVAREQYF. The CDR3 DNA sequence: TGCAGTGCTCCCGTAGCTCGCGAGCAGTACTTC. The chain joins TRBV20-1 to TRBJ2-7; no firm D call. This CDR3 comprises 11 residues. V lost 5 bases, J lost 6 bases, and 11 bases lay in between. Germline CDR1 reads DFQATT; CDR2 reads SNEGSKA (reference sequence).

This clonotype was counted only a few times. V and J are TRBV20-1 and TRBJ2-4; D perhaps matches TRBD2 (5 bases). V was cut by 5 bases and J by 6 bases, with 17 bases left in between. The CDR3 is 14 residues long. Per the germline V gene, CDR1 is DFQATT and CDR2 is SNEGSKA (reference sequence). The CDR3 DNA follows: TGCAGTGCTGCCACCGGGGTTGGGCCAAACATTCAGTACTTC. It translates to CSAATGVGPNIQYF.

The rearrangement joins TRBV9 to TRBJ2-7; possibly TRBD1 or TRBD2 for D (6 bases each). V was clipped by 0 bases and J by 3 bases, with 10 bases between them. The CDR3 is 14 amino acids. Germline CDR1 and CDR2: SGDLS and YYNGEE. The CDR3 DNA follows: TGTGCCAGCAGCGTAGAGGGGGGAGGCTACGAGCAGTACTTC. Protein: CASSVEGGGYEQYF.

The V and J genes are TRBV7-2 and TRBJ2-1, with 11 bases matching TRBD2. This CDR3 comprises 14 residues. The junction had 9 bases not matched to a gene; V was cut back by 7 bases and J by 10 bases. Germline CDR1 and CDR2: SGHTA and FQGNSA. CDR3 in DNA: TGTGCCAGCAAGGGGCTAGCGGGAGGAGGAGAGCAGTTCTTC. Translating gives CASKGLAGGGEQFF.

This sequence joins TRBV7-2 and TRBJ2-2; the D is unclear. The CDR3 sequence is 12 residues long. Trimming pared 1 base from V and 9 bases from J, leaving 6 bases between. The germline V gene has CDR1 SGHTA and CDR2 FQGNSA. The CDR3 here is CASSLVTRELFF. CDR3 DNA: TGTGCCAGCAGCTTAGTAACCCGGGAGCTGTTTTTT. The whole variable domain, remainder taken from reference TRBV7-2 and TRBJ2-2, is GAGVSQSPSNKVTEKGKDVELRCDPISGHTALYWYRQSLGQGLEFLIYFQGNSAPDKSGLPSDRFSAERTGGSVSTLTIQRTQQEDSAVYLCASSLVTRELFFGEGSRLTVL.

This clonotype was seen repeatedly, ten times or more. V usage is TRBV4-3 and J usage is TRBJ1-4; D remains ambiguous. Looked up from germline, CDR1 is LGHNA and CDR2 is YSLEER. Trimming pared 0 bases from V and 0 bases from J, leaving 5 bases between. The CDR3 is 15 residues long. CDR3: CASSQETATNEKLFF. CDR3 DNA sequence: TGCGCCAGCAGCCAAGAAACAGCAACTAATGAAAAACTGTTTTTT.

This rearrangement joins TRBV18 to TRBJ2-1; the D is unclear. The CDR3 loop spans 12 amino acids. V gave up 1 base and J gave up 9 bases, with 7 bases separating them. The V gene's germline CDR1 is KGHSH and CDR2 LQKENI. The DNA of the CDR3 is TGTGCCAGCTCACCACTTCGGAGTGAGCAGTTCTTC. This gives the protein CASSPLRSEQFF.

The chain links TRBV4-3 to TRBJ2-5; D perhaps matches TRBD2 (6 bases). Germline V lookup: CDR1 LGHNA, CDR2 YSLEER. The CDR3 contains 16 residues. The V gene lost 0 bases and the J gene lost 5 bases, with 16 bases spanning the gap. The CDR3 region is CASSQDAGLVLETQYF. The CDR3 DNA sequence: TGCGCCAGCAGCCAAGATGCGGGGTTAGTTCTGGAGACCCAGTACTTC.

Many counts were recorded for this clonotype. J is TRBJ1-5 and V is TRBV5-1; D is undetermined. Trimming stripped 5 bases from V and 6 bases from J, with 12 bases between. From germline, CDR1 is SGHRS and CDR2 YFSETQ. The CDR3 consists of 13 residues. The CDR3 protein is CASSEGPGQPQHF. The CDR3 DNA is TGCGCCAGCAGTGAAGGCCCAGGTCAGCCCCAGCATTTT.

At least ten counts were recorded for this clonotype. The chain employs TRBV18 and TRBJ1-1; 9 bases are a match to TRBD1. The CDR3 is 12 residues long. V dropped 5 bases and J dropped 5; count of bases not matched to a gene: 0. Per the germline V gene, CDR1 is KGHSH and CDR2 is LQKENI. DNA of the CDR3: TGTGCCAGCTCAGACAGGGGGACTGAAGCTTTCTTT. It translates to CASSDRGTEAFF.

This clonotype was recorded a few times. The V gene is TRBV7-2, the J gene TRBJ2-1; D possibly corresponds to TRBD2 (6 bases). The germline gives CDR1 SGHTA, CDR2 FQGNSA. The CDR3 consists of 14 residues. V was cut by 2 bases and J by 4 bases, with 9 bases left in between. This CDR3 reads CASSLQGGYNEQFF. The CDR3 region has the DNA TGTGCCAGCAGCTTACAGGGAGGTTACAATGAGCAGTTCTTC. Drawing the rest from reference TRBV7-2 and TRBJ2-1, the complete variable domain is GAGVSQSPSNKVTEKGKDVELRCDPISGHTALYWYRQSLGQGLEFLIYFQGNSAPDKSGLPSDRFSAERTGGSVSTLTIQRTQQEDSAVYLCASSLQGGYNEQFFGPGTRLTVL.

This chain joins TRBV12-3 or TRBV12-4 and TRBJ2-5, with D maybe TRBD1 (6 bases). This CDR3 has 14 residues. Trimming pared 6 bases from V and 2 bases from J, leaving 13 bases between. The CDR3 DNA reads TGTGCCAGCAGCCCGGGGACACCTCAAGAGACCCAGTACTTC. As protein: CASSPGTPQETQYF.

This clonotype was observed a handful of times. This CDR3 reads CASSPTGTGRIYGYTF. The CDR3 DNA reads as TGTGCCAGCAGCCCGACCGGGACAGGGAGGATTTATGGCTACACCTTC. The chain employs TRBV7-2 and TRBJ1-2; 9 nucleotides line up with TRBD1. The J segment lost 5 bases and the V segment lost 5 bases, leaving 12 bases of the junction unmatched. Germline lookup yields CDR1 SGHTA and CDR2 FQGNSA. The CDR3 is 16 amino acids.

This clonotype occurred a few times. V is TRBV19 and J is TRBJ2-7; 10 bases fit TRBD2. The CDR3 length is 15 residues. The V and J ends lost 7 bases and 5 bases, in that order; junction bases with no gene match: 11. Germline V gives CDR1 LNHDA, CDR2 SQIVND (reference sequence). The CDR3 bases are TGTGCCAGTACCGATAGCGGGAGGAGTACCCACGAGCAGTACTTC. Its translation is CASTDSGRSTHEQYF.

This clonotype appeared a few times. DNA for the CDR3: TGTGCCAGCAGTTTATCCGCTCGAGGGTACAATGAGCAGTTCTTC. Protein: CASSLSARGYNEQFF. This chain joins TRBV27 and TRBJ2-1; perhaps TRBD2 as D (5 bases). The V and J ends lost 0 bases and 4 bases respectively, with 10 bases between them. The CDR3 has 15 amino acids. Germline CDR1 reads MNHEY; CDR2 reads SMNVEV (reference sequence).

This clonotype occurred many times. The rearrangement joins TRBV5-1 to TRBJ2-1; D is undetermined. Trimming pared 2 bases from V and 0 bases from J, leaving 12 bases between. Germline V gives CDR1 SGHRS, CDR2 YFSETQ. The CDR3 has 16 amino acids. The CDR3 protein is CASSFPERSSYNEQFF. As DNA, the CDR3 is TGCGCCAGCAGCTTCCCCGAAAGGAGCTCCTACAATGAGCAGTTCTTC.